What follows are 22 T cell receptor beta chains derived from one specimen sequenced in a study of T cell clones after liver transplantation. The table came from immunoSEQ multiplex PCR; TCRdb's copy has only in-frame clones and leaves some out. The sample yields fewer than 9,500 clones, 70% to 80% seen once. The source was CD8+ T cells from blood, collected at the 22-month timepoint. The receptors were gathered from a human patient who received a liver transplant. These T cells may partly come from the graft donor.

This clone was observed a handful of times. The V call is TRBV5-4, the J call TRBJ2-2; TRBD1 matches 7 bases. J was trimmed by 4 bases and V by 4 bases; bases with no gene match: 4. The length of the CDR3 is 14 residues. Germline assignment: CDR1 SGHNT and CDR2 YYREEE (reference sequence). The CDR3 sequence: CASSLGQSTGELFF. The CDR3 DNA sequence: TGTGCCAGCAGCCTGGGACAGAGCACCGGGGAGCTGTTTTTT.

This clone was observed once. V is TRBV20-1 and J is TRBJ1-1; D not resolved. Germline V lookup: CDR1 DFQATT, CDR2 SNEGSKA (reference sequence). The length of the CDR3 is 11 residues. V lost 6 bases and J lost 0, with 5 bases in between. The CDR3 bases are TGCAGTGCACGAGTGAACACTGAAGCTTTCTTT. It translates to CSARVNTEAFF.

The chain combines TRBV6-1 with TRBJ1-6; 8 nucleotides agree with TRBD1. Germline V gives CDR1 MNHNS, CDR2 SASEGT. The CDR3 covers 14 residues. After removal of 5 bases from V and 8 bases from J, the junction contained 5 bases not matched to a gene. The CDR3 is CASSFPGQDSPLHF. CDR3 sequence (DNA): TGTGCCAGCAGTTTTCCGGGACAGGATTCACCCCTCCACTTT.

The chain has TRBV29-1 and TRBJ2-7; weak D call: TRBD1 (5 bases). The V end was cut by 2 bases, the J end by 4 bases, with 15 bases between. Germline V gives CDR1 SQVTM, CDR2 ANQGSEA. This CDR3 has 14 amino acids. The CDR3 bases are TGCAGCGTTGAAAGCAGGGAAGGAGAGTACGAGCAGTACTTC. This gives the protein CSVESREGEYEQYF.

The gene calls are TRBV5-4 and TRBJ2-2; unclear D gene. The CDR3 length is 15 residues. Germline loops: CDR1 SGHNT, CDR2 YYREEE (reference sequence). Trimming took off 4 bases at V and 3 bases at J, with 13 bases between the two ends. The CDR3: CASSLSLIDTGELFF. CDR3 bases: TGTGCCAGCAGCCTAAGCCTCATCGACACCGGGGAGCTGTTTTTT.

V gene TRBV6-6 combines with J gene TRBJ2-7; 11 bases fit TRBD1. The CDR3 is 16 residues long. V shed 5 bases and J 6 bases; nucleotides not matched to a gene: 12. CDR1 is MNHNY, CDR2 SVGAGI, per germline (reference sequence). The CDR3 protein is CASSLTLGTGGIEQYF. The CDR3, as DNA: TGTGCCAGCAGTCTGACCCTCGGGACAGGGGGGATCGAGCAGTACTTC.

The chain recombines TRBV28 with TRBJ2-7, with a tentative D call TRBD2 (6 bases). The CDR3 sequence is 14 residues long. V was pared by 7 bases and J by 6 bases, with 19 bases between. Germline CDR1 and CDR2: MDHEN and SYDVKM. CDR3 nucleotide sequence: TGTGCCAGCACGCCGCTCCGGGCGGGACTCGAGCAGTACTTC. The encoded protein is CASTPLRAGLEQYF.

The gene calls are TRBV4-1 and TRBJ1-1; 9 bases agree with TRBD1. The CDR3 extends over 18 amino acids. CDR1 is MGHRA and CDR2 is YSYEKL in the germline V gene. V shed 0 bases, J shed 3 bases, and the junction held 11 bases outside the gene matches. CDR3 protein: CASSQDRTGAHMDTEAFF. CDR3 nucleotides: TGCGCCAGCAGCCAAGACAGGACAGGGGCCCATATGGACACTGAAGCTTTCTTT.

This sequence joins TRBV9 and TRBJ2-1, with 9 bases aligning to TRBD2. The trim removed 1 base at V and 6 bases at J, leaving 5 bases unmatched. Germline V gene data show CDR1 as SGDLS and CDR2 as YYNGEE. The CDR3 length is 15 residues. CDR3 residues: CASSVSSGGFNEQFF. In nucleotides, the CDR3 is TGTGCCAGCAGCGTATCAAGCGGGGGGTTCAATGAGCAGTTCTTC.

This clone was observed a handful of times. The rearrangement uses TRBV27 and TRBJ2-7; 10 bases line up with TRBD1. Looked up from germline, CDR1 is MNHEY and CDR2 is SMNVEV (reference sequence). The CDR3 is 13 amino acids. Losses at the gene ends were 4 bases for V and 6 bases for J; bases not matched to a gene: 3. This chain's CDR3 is CASSWGQGSEQYF. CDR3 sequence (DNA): TGTGCCAGCAGTTGGGGACAGGGGAGCGAGCAGTACTTC.

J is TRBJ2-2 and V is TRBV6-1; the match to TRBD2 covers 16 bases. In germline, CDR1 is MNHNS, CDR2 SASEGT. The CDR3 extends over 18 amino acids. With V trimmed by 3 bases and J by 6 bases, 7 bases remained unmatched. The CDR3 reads CASSEGLAGGSWSGELFF. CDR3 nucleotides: TGTGCCAGCAGTGAGGGACTAGCGGGGGGGTCGTGGTCCGGGGAGCTGTTTTTT.

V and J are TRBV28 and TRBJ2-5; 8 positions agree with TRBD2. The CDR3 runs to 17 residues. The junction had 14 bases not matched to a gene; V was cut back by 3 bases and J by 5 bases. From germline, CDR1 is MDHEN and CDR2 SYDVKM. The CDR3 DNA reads TGTGCCAGCAGTTTGTCCCTCCGGGAGGGGCCAGGGGAGACCCAGTACTTC. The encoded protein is CASSLSLREGPGETQYF. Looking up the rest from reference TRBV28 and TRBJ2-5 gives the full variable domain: DVKVTQSSRYLVKRTGEKVFLECVQDMDHENMFWYRQDPGLGLRLIYFSYDVKMKEKGDIPEGYSVSREKKERFSLILESASTNQTSMYLCASSLSLREGPGETQYFGPGTRLLVL.

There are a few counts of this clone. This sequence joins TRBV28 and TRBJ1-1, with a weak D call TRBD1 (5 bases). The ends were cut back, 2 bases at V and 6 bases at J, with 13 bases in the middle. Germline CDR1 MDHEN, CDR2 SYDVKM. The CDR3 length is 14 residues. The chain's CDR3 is CASSLRGYEPEAFF. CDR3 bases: TGTGCCAGCAGTTTACGGGGCTACGAACCTGAAGCTTTCTTT.

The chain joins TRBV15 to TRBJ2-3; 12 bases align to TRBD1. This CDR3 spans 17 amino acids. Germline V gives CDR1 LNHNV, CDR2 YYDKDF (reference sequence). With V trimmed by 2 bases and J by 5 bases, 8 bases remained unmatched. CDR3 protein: CATSRFRDRGQGDTQYF. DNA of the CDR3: TGTGCCACCAGCAGATTCCGGGACAGGGGGCAGGGAGATACGCAGTATTTT.

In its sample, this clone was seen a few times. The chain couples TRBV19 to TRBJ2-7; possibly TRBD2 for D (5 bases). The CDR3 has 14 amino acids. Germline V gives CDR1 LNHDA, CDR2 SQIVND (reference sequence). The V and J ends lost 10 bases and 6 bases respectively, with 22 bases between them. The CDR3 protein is CATRGLDQGLEQYF. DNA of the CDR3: TGTGCCACCCGGGGTTTGGATCAAGGCCTCGAGCAGTACTTC. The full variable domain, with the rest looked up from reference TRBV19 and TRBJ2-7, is DGGITQSPKYLFRKEGQNVTLSCEQNLNHDAMYWYRQDPGQGLRLIYYSQIVNDFQKGDIAEGYSVSREKKESFPLTVTSAQKNPTAFYLCATRGLDQGLEQYFGPGTRLTVT.

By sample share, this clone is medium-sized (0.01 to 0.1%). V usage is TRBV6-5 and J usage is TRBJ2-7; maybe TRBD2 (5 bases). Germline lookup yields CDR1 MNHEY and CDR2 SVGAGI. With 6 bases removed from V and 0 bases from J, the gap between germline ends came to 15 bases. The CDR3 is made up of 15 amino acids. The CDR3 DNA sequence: TGTGCCAGCAGGCGGTCTTCCGGGAACTCCTACGAGCAGTACTTC. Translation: CASRRSSGNSYEQYF.

The CDR3 loop reads CASSSPTSGVADTQYF. In nucleotides, the CDR3 is TGTGCCAGCAGCTCCCCGACTAGCGGGGTAGCAGATACGCAGTATTTT. The chain employs TRBV5-4 and TRBJ2-3; 11 nucleotides align to TRBD2. The length of the CDR3 is 16 residues. V dropped 3 bases and J dropped 4; count of bases not matched to a gene: 7. Germline V gene lookup returns CDR1 SGHNT and CDR2 YYREEE (reference sequence). Complete variable domain (other parts from reference TRBV5-4 and TRBJ2-3): ETGVTQSPTHLIKTRGQQVTLRCSSQSGHNTVSWYQQALGQGPQFIFQYYREEENGRGNFPPRFSGLQFPNYSSELNVNALELDDSALYLCASSSPTSGVADTQYFGPGTRLTVL.

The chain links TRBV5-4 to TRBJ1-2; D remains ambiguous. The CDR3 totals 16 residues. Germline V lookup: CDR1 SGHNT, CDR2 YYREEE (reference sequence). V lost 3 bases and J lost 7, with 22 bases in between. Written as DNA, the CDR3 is TGTGCCAGCAGCTCGTATATCCTCGGGGTGACGTCTGGCTACACCTTC. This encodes CASSSYILGVTSGYTF.

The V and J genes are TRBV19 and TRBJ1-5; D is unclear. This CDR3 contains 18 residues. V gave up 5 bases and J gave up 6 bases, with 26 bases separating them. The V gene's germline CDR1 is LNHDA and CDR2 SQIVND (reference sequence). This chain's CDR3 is CASSPTGTSFVWRQPQHF. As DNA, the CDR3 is TGTGCCAGTAGTCCAACCGGAACATCTTTTGTTTGGCGTCAGCCCCAGCATTTT.

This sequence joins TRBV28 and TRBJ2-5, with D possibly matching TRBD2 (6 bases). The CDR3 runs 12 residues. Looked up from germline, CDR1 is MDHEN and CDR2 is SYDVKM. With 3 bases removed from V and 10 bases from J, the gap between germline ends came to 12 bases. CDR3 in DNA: TGTGCCAGCAGTTTCAGGGCCGGGGGCCAGTACTTC. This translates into CASSFRAGGQYF.

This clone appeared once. CDR3 region: CASSDSGGGSTDTQYF. Written as DNA, the CDR3 is TGTGCCAGCAGTGACTCCGGGGGAGGTAGCACAGATACGCAGTATTTT. V gene TRBV6-4 combines with J gene TRBJ2-3; D possibly corresponds to TRBD2 (6 bases). The CDR3 is made up of 16 amino acids. Deletions cut 0 bases from V and 0 bases from J, with 10 bases between. Germline lookup yields CDR1 MRHNA and CDR2 SNTAGT.

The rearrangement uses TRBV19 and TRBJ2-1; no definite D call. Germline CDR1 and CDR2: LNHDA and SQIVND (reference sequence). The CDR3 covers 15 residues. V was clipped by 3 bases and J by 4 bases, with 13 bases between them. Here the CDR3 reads CASSILPVKYNEQFF. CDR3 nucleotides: TGTGCCAGTAGTATCCTACCCGTTAAGTACAATGAGCAGTTCTTC.